The T cell receptor beta chain under discussion was sequenced for a study of blood T cell repertoires in COVID-19 (dated by TCRdb to 2019 to 2021). For context, the study as a whole: Samples covering the acute and convalescent phases of COVID-19 were provided by collaborators in the United States, Italy and Spain. The material from the prospective study consisted of cDNA or gDNA derived from T cells, B-cell-depleted T cells, or PBMCs. Deeply sampled blood TCRbeta repertoires from subjects exposed to, actively infected with, or recovered from COVID-19 were included in the dataset. The repertoires were released in a freely available public database meant as a resource for research on the immune response to SARS-CoV-2. The samples were drawn from the first 160 participants of the ongoing ImmuneRACE study and from 950 to 1,500 subjects provided by 6 global collaborators. The sample metadata nearly always contained a de-identified subject ID, COVID-19 status, age in years and sex. Where available, HLA class I and class II types were obtained from metadata supplied by the sample provider rather than from assay-based typing. Study-level results and caveats: The quantity of clinical and demographic metadata differed by source and by participant and was supplied without curation.

One collaborating source in Seattle enrolled patients during active infection and followed them longitudinally through the course of disease. The collaborating institutions used their own protocols to collect whole blood in K2EDTA tubes. For TCRbeta analysis, collaborator samples were shipped as frozen whole blood, as isolated PBMCs, or as DNA extracted from either sample type. Details on this clone: Its antigen remains undetermined. Base qualities are not provided; no much larger clone lies one nucleotide away.

TCRbeta CDR3 regions were amplified from genomic DNA using the immunoSEQ Assay, a bias-controlled multiplex PCR. As for the original processing: Nucleated cell counts per sample were estimated from amplification of reference gene primers within the assay. Sequence reads were collapsed and filtered to measure the absolute abundance of every unique TCRbeta CDR3 rearrangement. For each sample, productive Simpson clonality was calculated by taking the square root of Simpson's diversity index across productive rearrangements. Held by TCRdb, this immuneACCESS table contains in-frame sequences only and omits some clones. Under half of the omission traces to an unresolved V gene where checked; the cause of the rest is unknown. V and J calls and clone size follow that table, whereas D and trimming were derived from the DNA. In this sample the table shows approximately 290,000 clones, around 85% of which occur a single time. 0.75% to 0.95% of the sample belongs to the ten largest clones.

V is reduced by 2 bases and J by 2 bases, leaving a spacing of 7 bases between them. The CDR1 and CDR2 encoded by the germline V gene are LGHNT and FRNRAP. Counted from cysteine to phenylalanine, this CDR3 has 15 amino acids. The retained sequence is limited to the CDR3, 45 bases, with the frame set at the first base. The chain links TRBV12-5 with TRBJ1-6; tentative D gene TRBD1, with 5 bases matching. Source material: peripheral blood. This receptor was obtained from a human donor with COVID-19, enrolled during active disease. The donor label of this sample is uncertain. The DNA is TGTGCTAGTGGTTTGCAGGGTACCTATAATTCACCCCTCCACTTT. Its translation is CASGLQGTYNSPLHF. The entire variable domain, with the stretches around the CDR3 drawn from the reference TRBV12-5 and TRBJ1-6 proteins, is DARVTQTPRHKVTEMGQEVTMRCQPILGHNTVFWYRQTMMQGLELLAYFRNRAPLDDSGMPKDRFSAEMPDATLATLKIQPSEPRDSAVYFCASGLQGTYNSPLHFGNGTRLTVT.